A single sample gave rise to the 26 T cell receptor beta chains below, sequenced in a study of cytomegalovirus exposure and HLA in healthy donors. In the PCR, 60 Vbeta and 13 Jbeta primers were used. TCRdb keeps only in-frame clones here, not all; method: immunoSEQ multiplex PCR. The sample records 120,000 to 150,000 clones, about 79% being singletons. Sequenced: PBMCs. Receptors originate from a male donor in good health and CMV-seronegative.

V and J are TRBV4-3 and TRBJ2-5, with 11 bases lining up with TRBD2. The CDR3 loop spans 15 amino acids. The germline CDR1 and CDR2 sequences are LGHNA and YSLEER. V lost 3 bases to trimming and J lost 4 bases; unmatched junction nucleotides: 4. As DNA, the CDR3 is TGCGCCAGCAGCCAGGATAGCGGGAGGGGAGAGACCCAGTACTTC. Protein sequence: CASSQDSGRGETQYF.

The chain combines TRBV7-2 with TRBJ2-7; TRBD1 matches at 9 bases. This CDR3 contains 16 residues. Germline V gene sequence: CDR1 SGHTA, CDR2 FQGNSA. The junction had 14 bases not matched to a gene; V was cut back by 5 bases and J by 6 bases. CDR3 in amino acids: CASSTYPGQGISEQYF. The CDR3 DNA reads as TGTGCCAGCAGCACCTATCCGGGACAGGGCATTTCCGAGCAGTACTTC.

The chain joins TRBV2 to TRBJ1-1; D gene ambiguous. The CDR3 is 14 residues long. V shed 6 bases and J shed 3 bases, with 14 bases lying between them. Germline V gives CDR1 SNHLY, CDR2 FYNNEI. The CDR3 sequence: CASSRFSSDTEAFF. CDR3 nucleotides: TGTGCCAGCAGCCGATTTTCCTCGGACACTGAAGCTTTCTTT.

This clone was recorded only once. The genes are TRBV2 and TRBJ1-1; D remains ambiguous. V lost 2 bases and J 1 base, leaving 5 bases between the germline ends. This CDR3 spans 13 amino acids. Germline V CDR1 and CDR2: SNHLY, FYNNEI. The CDR3 sequence is CASSERENTEAFF. The CDR3 DNA sequence: TGTGCCAGCAGTGAAAGAGAGAACACTGAAGCTTTCTTT. The whole variable domain, remainder taken from reference TRBV2 and TRBJ1-1, is EPEVTQTPSHQVTQMGQEVILRCVPISNHLYFYWYRQILGQKVEFLVSFYNNEISEKSEIFDDQFSVERPDGSNFTLKIRSTKLEDSAMYFCASSERENTEAFFGQGTRLTVV.

The J gene is TRBJ2-7, the V gene TRBV4-1, with a possible D match to TRBD1 (6 bases). Trimming left V 5 bases short and J 0 bases short, with 11 bases between. This CDR3 spans 14 amino acids. Germline lookup yields CDR1 MGHRA and CDR2 YSYEKL. The CDR3 nucleotides read TGCGCCAGCAGCTTTTGGGACACCTCCTACGAGCAGTACTTC. This gives the protein CASSFWDTSYEQYF.

The V gene is TRBV2, the J gene TRBJ2-1; D ambiguous. Germline CDR1 SNHLY, CDR2 FYNNEI. There are 16 residues in the CDR3. V lost 6 bases, J lost 1 base, and 16 bases lay in between. The CDR3: CASRLAKLSSYNEQFF. The CDR3 bases are TGTGCCAGCAGATTGGCCAAGTTAAGTTCCTACAATGAGCAGTTCTTC.

This chain connects TRBV18 to TRBJ2-1; D perhaps matches TRBD1 (5 bases). The CDR3 spans 15 residues. Trimming removed 3 bases from V and 10 bases from J, with 19 bases in between. CDR1 is KGHSH and CDR2 is LQKENI in the germline V gene. Here the CDR3 reads CASSPGPQPEGEQFF. The CDR3 nucleotides read TGTGCCAGCTCACCGGGGCCACAGCCAGAAGGGGAGCAGTTCTTC.

This clone was seen repeatedly, ten times or more. The chain recombines TRBV4-1 with TRBJ2-3, with 8 positions matching TRBD2. From germline, CDR1 is MGHRA and CDR2 YSYEKL. The V gene end was trimmed by 3 bases and the J gene end by 3 bases; junction bases not matched to a gene: 8. This CDR3 is built from 16 residues. The CDR3 DNA reads as TGCGCCAGCAGCCAGGATCCGGGACTAGAGACAGATACGCAGTATTTT. This sequence encodes CASSQDPGLETDTQYF.

Concerning this clone: The same CDR3 can be traced to other DNA sequences in this sample. The chain uses TRBV28 and TRBJ2-7; 7 nucleotides agree with TRBD1. The germline gives CDR1 MDHEN, CDR2 SYDVKM. This CDR3 region has 16 residues. V was clipped by 11 bases and J by 0 bases; unmatched bases: 16. The CDR3 loop is CASRGQSEKSSYEQYF. The CDR3 DNA sequence: TGTGCCTCCCGGGGACAGTCGGAGAAGAGCTCCTACGAGCAGTACTTC.

The chain joins TRBV7-9 to TRBJ2-3; TRBD2 matches 11 bases. The length of the CDR3 is 16 residues. Trimming removed 5 bases from V and 4 bases from J; junction bases left unmatched: 8. Looked up from germline, CDR1 is SEHNR and CDR2 is FQNEAQ (reference sequence). The CDR3 sequence: CASSPTLAGVADTQYF. The CDR3 DNA sequence: TGTGCCAGCAGCCCCACACTAGCGGGAGTTGCAGATACGCAGTATTTT. Based on the CDR3 plus reference TRBV7-9 and TRBJ2-3, the full variable domain is DTGVSQNPRHKITKRGQNVTFRCDPISEHNRLYWYRQTLGQGPEFLTYFQNEAQLEKSRLLSDRFSAERPKGSFSTLEIQRTEQGDSAMYLCASSPTLAGVADTQYFGPGTRLTVL.

This chain's CDR3 is CASSQGQDYEQYF. The DNA of the CDR3 is TGCGCCAGCAGCCAAGGGCAAGACTACGAGCAGTACTTC. V gene TRBV4-3 combines with J gene TRBJ2-5; the D is unclear. Judging by the DNA end, TRBJ2-7 fits better; the J call may be wrong. The CDR3 sequence is 13 residues long. Germline V gene data show CDR1 as LGHNA and CDR2 as YSLEER.

The genes are TRBV6-5 and TRBJ1-2; D unresolved. V gave up 5 bases and J gave up 4 bases, with 11 bases separating them. CDR1 and CDR2 (germline): MNHEY, SVGAGI. This CDR3 is 13 amino acids long. The CDR3 coding sequence is TGTGCCAGCAGTCCAATCGGTTTCTATGGCTACACCTTC. Translation: CASSPIGFYGYTF.

The gene calls are TRBV15 and TRBJ1-5; perhaps TRBD1 as D (6 bases). Germline lookup yields CDR1 LNHNV and CDR2 YYDKDF (reference sequence). Deletions cut 3 bases from V and 8 bases from J, with 20 bases between. This CDR3 region has 16 residues. The CDR3 bases are TGTGCCACCAGCAGCGGGACACAGGGTGTAGGGGAGCCCCAGCATTTT. Its protein is CATSSGTQGVGEPQHF.

The V call is TRBV9, the J call TRBJ2-2; 14 bases are a match to TRBD2. The ends lost 4 bases at V and 7 bases at J; junction bases unmatched: 6. The CDR3 covers 16 residues. Germline CDR1 reads SGDLS; CDR2 reads YYNGEE. The CDR3 here is CASSRLAGGPIGELFF. In DNA, the CDR3 is TGTGCCAGCAGCAGACTAGCGGGAGGGCCTATCGGGGAGCTGTTTTTT.

This clone was seen only once. The chain is built from TRBV7-2 and TRBJ2-1; maybe TRBD2 (6 bases). The length of the CDR3 is 14 residues. In germline, CDR1 is SGHTA, CDR2 FQGNSA. V was pared by 6 bases and J by 7 bases, with 16 bases between. CDR3 sequence reads: CASRFGRTTNEQFF. CDR3 DNA: TGTGCCAGCAGGTTCGGGAGAACAACGAATGAGCAGTTCTTC.

The chain has TRBV15 and TRBJ1-2; no clear D gene. This CDR3 has 13 amino acids. The germline CDR1 and CDR2 sequences are LNHNV and YYDKDF (reference sequence). The V end lost 0 bases, the J end lost 8 bases, and 10 bases lay between the germline ends. CDR3 region: CATSREGSGGYTF. The CDR3 DNA follows: TGTGCCACCAGCAGAGAAGGTTCGGGAGGCTACACCTTC.

CDR3: CASSLNDRQETQYF. CDR3 in DNA: TGTGCCAGCAGCCTCAACGACAGACAAGAGACCCAGTACTTC. This chain uses TRBV4-2 with TRBJ2-5, with D tentatively TRBD1 (5 bases). V was trimmed by 4 bases and J by 2 bases, leaving 11 bases between them. CDR3 length equals 14 residues. CDR1 and CDR2 (germline): LGHNA, YNFKEQ.

This clone was counted a few times. V usage is TRBV7-9 and J usage is TRBJ2-1, with TRBD1 identical over 8 bases. V gave up 5 bases and J gave up 1 base; unmatched junction bases: 4. CDR3 length: 15 amino acids. Germline CDR1 SEHNR, CDR2 FQNEAQ (reference sequence). CDR3 nucleotide sequence: TGTGCCAGCAGCACGGGACAGGCGTCCTACAATGAGCAGTTCTTC. This codes for CASSTGQASYNEQFF.

About this clone: Additional DNA sequences in this sample encode the identical CDR3. The rearrangement joins TRBV2 to TRBJ2-3; TRBD2 might be the D (7 bases). Trimming removed 3 bases from V and 2 bases from J, with 15 bases in between. The CDR3 is made up of 16 amino acids. In germline, CDR1 is SNHLY, CDR2 FYNNEI. The CDR3 region has the DNA TGTGCCAGCAGTGACGATAGGGGGGGACTCACAGATACGCAGTATTTT. This sequence encodes CASSDDRGGLTDTQYF.

The chain couples TRBV28 to TRBJ1-5; unclear D gene. The CDR3 is 14 residues long. In germline, CDR1 is MDHEN, CDR2 SYDVKM. Trimming shortened V by 4 bases and J by 7 bases, and 14 bases separated the two germline ends. CDR3 loop: CASSYLRRGQPQHF. CDR3 DNA: TGTGCCAGCAGTTACCTCCGAAGAGGGCAGCCCCAGCATTTT.

The chain combines TRBV12-5 with TRBJ1-1, with D possibly TRBD1 on 6 matching bases. Trimming removed 7 bases at V and 4 bases at J, with 13 bases between. Germline values: CDR1 LGHNT, CDR2 FRNRAP. The CDR3 is 13 residues long. CDR3: CASAVARGTEAFF. CDR3 sequence (DNA): TGTGCTAGTGCCGTTGCCAGGGGCACTGAAGCTTTCTTT.

This clone was seen a single time. The rearrangement links TRBV6-1 to TRBJ2-1; perhaps TRBD2 as D (6 bases). V was trimmed by 0 bases and J by 4 bases, leaving 19 bases between them. Germline CDR1 MNHNS, CDR2 SASEGT. This CDR3 comprises 18 residues. Written as DNA, the CDR3 is TGTGCCAGCAGTGAAGCGCTGGTCGGAGGGCCGCGTTACAATGAGCAGTTCTTC. It is translated as CASSEALVGGPRYNEQFF.

This CDR3 is CAWMGIKTEAFF. Here the CDR3 DNA reads TGTGCCTGGATGGGCATTAAAACTGAAGCTTTCTTT. V and J are TRBV30 and TRBJ1-1; no clear D gene. This CDR3 comprises 12 residues. Germline CDR1 GTSNPN, CDR2 SVGIG (reference sequence). Trimming removed 4 bases from V and 5 bases from J, with 11 bases in between.

This chain uses TRBV5-1 with TRBJ2-5; 10 bases are shared with TRBD1. Germline V gene lookup returns CDR1 SGHRS and CDR2 YFSETQ. Losses at the gene ends were 4 bases for V and 5 bases for J; bases not matched to a gene: 8. The CDR3 contains 15 residues. DNA of the CDR3: TGCGCCAGCAGCCCGGGGACAGGGGAAGGGGAGACCCAGTACTTC. Its translation is CASSPGTGEGETQYF.

This clone was observed a few times. Germline is not matched at one junction end, which may reflect a read error. V is TRBV5-4 and J is TRBJ2-5; a possible D gene is TRBD2 (6 bases). CDR3 length: 13 amino acids. Germline CDR1 reads SGHNT; CDR2 reads YYREEE (reference sequence). Written as DNA, the CDR3 is TGCGCCAGCAGCCAAGGGGAGGCAGGGACCCAGTACTTC. Its translation is CASSQGEAGTQYF.

The chain uses TRBV11-2 and TRBJ1-1; TRBD1 agrees at 8 bases. CDR1 is SGHAT, CDR2 FQNNGV, per germline. The CDR3 length is 13 residues. The V gene end was trimmed by 3 bases and the J gene end by 8 bases; junction bases not matched to a gene: 5. The CDR3 coding sequence is TGTGCCAGCAGCTTGCGACAGGGGCAAGAAGCTTTCTTT. This codes for CASSLRQGQEAFF.